A single sample is the source of the 31 T cell receptor beta chains below, sequenced in a study of T cell changes during pregnancy in multiple sclerosis. Produced via immunoSEQ multiplex PCR; TCRdb's table is partial and in-frame only. The data contain about 49,000 clones, around 90% of them singletons. The source material was peripheral blood, sampled after pregnancy. The receptor source for this set is a female donor in good health, enrolled as a control in a pregnancy study.

A few counts support this clone. This rearrangement joins TRBV4-1 to TRBJ2-7; 9 nucleotides line up with TRBD1. The germline CDR1 and CDR2 sequences are MGHRA and YSYEKL. Germline trimming cut 3 bases from V and 6 bases from J; bases unmatched to any gene: 18. The CDR3 spans 18 residues. The DNA of the CDR3 is TGCGCCAGCAGCCAGAGAACCCAAACCGGGACAGGGTCACCCGAGCAGTACTTC. Protein product: CASSQRTQTGTGSPEQYF.

J is TRBJ2-5 and V is TRBV10-3, with TRBD2 matching over 7 bases. The CDR3 runs to 16 residues. Germline trimming cut 8 bases from V and 5 bases from J; bases unmatched to any gene: 17. The germline CDR1 and CDR2 sequences are ENHRY and SYGVKD. The CDR3 spells CAIVICWTRRWETQYF. The CDR3 nucleotides read TGTGCCATCGTGATTTGTTGGACTAGAAGATGGGAGACCCAGTACTTC.

V and J are TRBV6-1 and TRBJ1-2; D is perhaps TRBD1 (6 bases). This CDR3 region has 14 residues. Germline lookup yields CDR1 MNHNS and CDR2 SASEGT. The germline V and J ends were trimmed by 2 bases and 11 bases, with 18 bases remaining between them. The CDR3 is CASSEQGTSSGYTF. CDR3 nucleotides: TGTGCCAGCAGTGAACAGGGGACGTCTTCAGGGTACACCTTC.

The chain recombines TRBV7-8 with TRBJ1-2; the D gene is possibly TRBD1 (6 bases). V was clipped by 4 bases and J by 4 bases, with 13 bases between them. The germline CDR1 and CDR2 sequences are SGHVS and FQNEAQ. This CDR3 has 14 residues. CDR3 bases: TGTGCCAGCAGCTCGAAGGGGGTTGGCTATGGCTACACCTTC. Its translation is CASSSKGVGYGYTF.

A single count supports this clone. The chain recombines TRBV5-1 with TRBJ1-4, with D uncertain. From germline, CDR1 is SGHRS and CDR2 YFSETQ. V shed 4 bases and J shed 8 bases, with 18 bases lying between them. This CDR3 has 15 amino acids. The CDR3 DNA reads TGCGCCAGCAGCCCGCCGTTGGGCCAACAAGAAAAACTGTTTTTT. This gives the protein CASSPPLGQQEKLFF.

The CDR3: CASSTSTRGGQPQHF. The CDR3 DNA is TGTGCCAGTAGTACATCCACAAGGGGAGGTCAGCCCCAGCATTTT. The J gene is TRBJ1-5, the V gene TRBV19, with D possibly being TRBD1 (5 bases). Trimming pared 4 bases from V and 6 bases from J, leaving 16 bases between. From germline, CDR1 is LNHDA and CDR2 SQIVND (reference sequence). This CDR3 has 15 residues.

The genes are TRBV5-4 and TRBJ2-1, with 8 bases aligning to TRBD2. The germline V gene has CDR1 SGHNT and CDR2 YYREEE (reference sequence). V shed 7 bases, J shed 9 bases, and the junction held 6 bases outside the gene matches. The CDR3 has 12 residues. This CDR3 is CASSGLGPEQFF. CDR3 nucleotides: TGTGCCAGCTCGGGACTAGGCCCTGAGCAGTTCTTC.

The chain employs TRBV11-2 and TRBJ2-1; 12 positions agree with TRBD2. V trimming: 4 bases; J trimming: 5 bases; junction bases outside the gene matches: 6. CDR1 and CDR2 from the germline V gene are SGHAT and FQNNGV. The CDR3 has 16 amino acids. The CDR3 loop is CASSSSLAGGNNEQFF. CDR3 DNA: TGTGCCAGCAGCTCGAGTCTAGCGGGGGGGAACAATGAGCAGTTCTTC.

The V gene is TRBV28, the J gene TRBJ2-1; 9 nucleotides match TRBD2. After removal of 2 bases from V and 8 bases from J, the junction contained 4 bases not matched to a gene. This CDR3 comprises 14 residues. CDR1 and CDR2 from the germline V gene are MDHEN and SYDVKM. The CDR3 DNA sequence: TGTGCCAGCAGTTTAGGGGGCGGGAGGGATGAGCAGTTCTTC. Protein sequence: CASSLGGGRDEQFF.

The chain combines TRBV18 with TRBJ2-5; 7 nucleotides align to TRBD1. The V and J ends lost 3 bases and 2 bases, in that order; junction bases with no gene match: 9. The CDR3 extends over 16 amino acids. Germline V CDR1 and CDR2: KGHSH, LQKENI. The CDR3 is CASSPDRDRLQETQYF. In DNA, the CDR3 is TGTGCCAGCTCACCCGATCGGGACAGACTACAAGAGACCCAGTACTTC.

This sequence joins TRBV6-6 and TRBJ2-2; no clear D gene. The germline V gene has CDR1 MNHNY and CDR2 SVGAGI (reference sequence). The CDR3 covers 13 residues. Trimming took off 2 bases at V and 6 bases at J, with 7 bases between the two ends. Here the CDR3 reads CASSYASAGELFF. In DNA, the CDR3 is TGTGCCAGCAGTTACGCCAGTGCCGGGGAGCTGTTTTTT.

This clone appeared a few times. This sequence joins TRBV28 and TRBJ1-6; 8 bases are shared with TRBD1. The CDR3 extends over 13 amino acids. Germline V lookup: CDR1 MDHEN, CDR2 SYDVKM. J gave up 6 bases and V 6 bases, and 1 base lay outside the gene matches. Here the CDR3 DNA reads TGTGCCAGCAGGGACAGGGCTAATTCACCCCTCCACTTT. As protein: CASRDRANSPLHF.

This clone was detected a few times. The rearrangement uses TRBV21-1 and TRBJ2-7; the table gives TRBD1 as D, unverified against the DNA. TRBV21-1 is described as a pseudogene. This CDR3 spans 17 amino acids. This chain's CDR3 is CASSKNTRDRASYEQYF. The CDR3 DNA reads as TGTGCCAGCAGCAAGAATACCCGGGACAGGGCCTCCTACGAGCAGTACTTC.

CDR3 region: CASSVRGGDNEKLFF. Written as DNA, the CDR3 is TGTGCCAGCAGCGTAAGGGGAGGGGATAATGAAAAACTGTTTTTT. The chain carries TRBV9 and TRBJ1-4; TRBD1 is a possible D gene (5 bases). Germline V gives CDR1 SGDLS, CDR2 YYNGEE. V lost 1 base and J 4 bases, leaving 11 bases between the germline ends. The length of the CDR3 is 15 residues.

This sequence joins TRBV4-2 and TRBJ1-2; 9 bases align to TRBD1. The V gene's germline CDR1 is LGHNA and CDR2 YNFKEQ. The junction had 3 bases not matched to a gene; V was cut back by 0 bases and J by 4 bases. The CDR3 is made up of 15 amino acids. CDR3 DNA sequence: TGTGCCAGCAGCCAAGATTGGGACAGGGTCTATGGCTACACCTTC. Its translation is CASSQDWDRVYGYTF.

The V call is TRBV29-1, the J call TRBJ2-1; the D gene is possibly TRBD2 (5 bases). The CDR3 is 13 residues long. Germline CDR1 SQVTM, CDR2 ANQGSEA. V lost 7 bases to trimming and J lost 7 bases, with 17 bases between them. The CDR3 nucleotides read TGCAGCGGCGACCGTGGAGGCTTAAATGAGCAGTTCTTC. This translates into CSGDRGGLNEQFF.

The rearrangement uses TRBV29-1 and TRBJ1-2; 9 nucleotides line up with TRBD1. J gave up 7 bases and V 4 bases, and 1 base lay outside the gene matches. The CDR3 totals 11 residues. Germline lookup yields CDR1 SQVTM and CDR2 ANQGSEA. The chain's CDR3 is CSVGDRVGYTF. Written as DNA, the CDR3 is TGCAGCGTTGGGGACAGGGTTGGCTACACCTTC.

J is TRBJ2-3 and V is TRBV29-1; 11 bases map to TRBD2. J gave up 12 bases and V 6 bases, and 17 bases lay outside the gene matches. The length of the CDR3 is 15 residues. Germline CDR1 and CDR2: SQVTM and ANQGSEA. CDR3 in DNA: TGCAGCGTCTTTAACTTTAGCGGGAGGGCTGCTAGACAGTATTTT. Translation gives CSVFNFSGRAARQYF.

V usage is TRBV28 and J usage is TRBJ2-1; 7 positions agree with TRBD2. The CDR3 extends over 16 amino acids. In germline, CDR1 is MDHEN, CDR2 SYDVKM. With 1 base clipped from V and 0 bases from J, the junction kept 3 bases outside the gene matches. The CDR3 nucleotides read TGTGCCAGCAGTTTATATGGCGGGAGCTCCTACAATGAGCAGTTCTTC. It yields the protein CASSLYGGSSYNEQFF.

V gene TRBV6-4 combines with J gene TRBJ2-3; 9 bases map to TRBD2. Looked up from germline, CDR1 is MRHNA and CDR2 is SNTAGT. CDR3 length: 15 amino acids. V lost 4 bases, J lost 4 bases, and 6 bases stayed unmatched. CDR3 loop: CASSVGAGGADTQYF. The CDR3 bases are TGTGCCAGCAGTGTCGGAGCGGGGGGTGCAGATACGCAGTATTTT.

The rearrangement joins TRBV10-3 to TRBJ1-5; 9 nucleotides align to TRBD1. The trim removed 6 bases at V and 6 bases at J, leaving 6 bases unmatched. Germline values: CDR1 ENHRY, CDR2 SYGVKD. The CDR3 is 14 amino acids. The CDR3 loop is CAISQTGGGQPQHF. In nucleotides, the CDR3 is TGTGCCATCAGCCAGACAGGGGGGGGTCAGCCCCAGCATTTT.

The rearrangement uses TRBV6-5 and TRBJ1-2, with a possible D match to TRBD1 (6 bases). The CDR3 runs to 13 residues. The V and J ends lost 6 bases and 4 bases respectively, with 12 bases between them. CDR1 and CDR2 from the germline V gene are MNHEY and SVGAGI. The CDR3 loop is CASRATGSYGYTF. DNA for the CDR3: TGTGCCAGCAGGGCGACAGGTAGCTATGGCTACACCTTC.

The chain is built from TRBV14 and TRBJ2-5, with D hard to call. Germline loops: CDR1 SGHDN, CDR2 FVKESK. CDR3 length: 12 residues. The germline V and J ends were trimmed by 5 bases and 5 bases, with 9 bases remaining between them. The chain's CDR3 is CASSEFGETQYF. The CDR3 bases are TGTGCCAGCAGCGAGTTCGGGGAGACCCAGTACTTC.

The chain uses TRBV27 and TRBJ2-7; 7 bases map to TRBD2. V shed 2 bases, J shed 5 bases, and the junction held 6 bases outside the gene matches. This CDR3 has 14 residues. CDR1 is MNHEY and CDR2 is SMNVEV in the germline V gene (reference sequence). CDR3 sequence reads: CASSLVMGGDEQYF. CDR3 in DNA: TGTGCCAGCAGTTTAGTGATGGGGGGGGACGAGCAGTACTTC.

This chain joins TRBV12-5 and TRBJ1-2; 10 nucleotides align to TRBD1. The length of the CDR3 is 14 residues. V lost 1 base and J lost 7; bases outside the gene matches: 3. Germline assignment: CDR1 LGHNT and CDR2 FRNRAP. The CDR3, as DNA: TGTGCTAGTGGTTTGGGACAGGGGGCGGGTGGCTACACCTTC. This codes for CASGLGQGAGGYTF.

The chain's CDR3 is CASSWGRVNYNEQFF. CDR3 DNA: TGTGCCAGCAGCTGGGGGCGGGTTAACTACAATGAGCAGTTCTTC. This chain uses TRBV5-6 with TRBJ2-1; tentatively, D is TRBD1 (6 bases). Germline values: CDR1 SGHDT, CDR2 YYEEEE. This CDR3 is built from 15 residues. Trimming pared 3 bases from V and 3 bases from J, leaving 13 bases between.

The genes are TRBV4-2 and TRBJ1-1; 8 bases are a match to TRBD1. Germline CDR1 and CDR2: LGHNA and YNFKEQ. The CDR3 runs 17 residues. J was trimmed by 5 bases and V by 0 bases; bases with no gene match: 11. DNA of the CDR3: TGTGCCAGCAGCCAAGAAGGCAGGGGGCGCAGAAGTACTGAAGCTTTCTTT. Amino acid sequence: CASSQEGRGRRSTEAFF.

The CDR3, as DNA: TGTGCCAGCAGTCCCTCGGACAGGGTGATTAACTATGGCTACACCTTC. It specifies CASSPSDRVINYGYTF. The chain carries TRBV6-6 and TRBJ1-2, with 8 bases fitting TRBD1. CDR1 and CDR2 (germline): MNHNY, SVGAGI (reference sequence). The ends lost 5 bases at V and 1 base at J; junction bases unmatched: 9. The CDR3 is 16 residues long.

V and J are TRBV2 and TRBJ2-3; 8 nucleotides agree with TRBD2. CDR1 SNHLY and CDR2 FYNNEI come from the germline V gene. V was pared by 6 bases and J by 11 bases, with 25 bases of the junction left unmatched. The CDR3 loop spans 18 amino acids. This CDR3 reads CASRDSGVAGPRVSGQYF. The CDR3 DNA is TGTGCCAGCAGAGATTCGGGGGTAGCGGGGCCCCGAGTTAGTGGGCAGTATTTT.

The V and J genes are TRBV30 and TRBJ1-5, with 7 bases lining up with TRBD1. Trimming cost V 3 bases and J 5 bases; bases outside gene matches: 4. The CDR3 is 13 amino acids. The germline V gene has CDR1 GTSNPN and CDR2 SVGIG (reference sequence). The DNA for the CDR3 is TGTGCCTGGAGGACAGGGAACGATCAGCCCCAGCATTTT. This gives the protein CAWRTGNDQPQHF.

The rearrangement joins TRBV9 to TRBJ1-2, with 8 bases that match TRBD1. With V trimmed by 3 bases and J by 4 bases, 8 bases remained unmatched. This CDR3 has 15 amino acids. From germline, CDR1 is SGDLS and CDR2 YYNGEE. CDR3 DNA sequence: TGTGCCAGCAGCGAAACAGGGGGAGACTTCTATGGCTACACCTTC. Residues: CASSETGGDFYGYTF. Drawing the rest from reference TRBV9 and TRBJ1-2, the complete variable domain is DSGVTQTPKHLITATGQRVTLRCSPRSGDLSVYWYQQSLDQGLQFLIQYYNGEERAKGNILERFSAQQFPDLHSELNLSSLELGDSALYFCASSETGGDFYGYTFGSGTRLTVV.